This T cell receptor (beta chain) is drawn from a study of CD4 T cells in relation to SARS-CoV-2 and coronaviruses. Sequenced by immunoSEQ multiplex PCR; TCRdb stores in-frame clones only, minus some. The data contain fewer than 25,000 clones, approximately 80% of them singletons. The unexposed donors gave CD4+ T cells in about 2011-2018, prior to COVID-19. Isolation of CD4+ T cells took place after about 9 days in culture. As regards this clone: Its antigen remains unidentified.

This sequence was found in a human donor in good health. The sample consisted of CD4+ T cells from PBMCs, cultured in vitro.

The DNA of the CDR3 is TGTGCCAGCAGCGTAAACCCAAACACCGGGGAGCTGTTTTTT. It specifies CASSVNPNTGELFF. This chain links TRBV9 with TRBJ2-2; D remains ambiguous. The CDR3 sequence is 14 residues long. CDR1 is SGDLS, CDR2 YYNGEE, per germline. Trimming shortened V by 1 base and J by 2 bases, and 6 bases separated the two germline ends.